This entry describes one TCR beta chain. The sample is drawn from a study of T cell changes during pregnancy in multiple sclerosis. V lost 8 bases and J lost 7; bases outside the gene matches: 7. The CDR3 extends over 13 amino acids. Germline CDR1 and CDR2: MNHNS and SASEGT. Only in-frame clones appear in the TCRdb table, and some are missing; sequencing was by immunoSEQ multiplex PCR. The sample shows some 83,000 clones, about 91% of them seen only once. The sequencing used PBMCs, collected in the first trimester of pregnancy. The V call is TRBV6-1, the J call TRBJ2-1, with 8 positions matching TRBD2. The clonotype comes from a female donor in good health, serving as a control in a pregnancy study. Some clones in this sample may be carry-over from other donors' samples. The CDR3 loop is CASFGTRFNEQFF. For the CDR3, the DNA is TGTGCCAGCTTCGGGACTAGATTTAATGAGCAGTTCTTC.